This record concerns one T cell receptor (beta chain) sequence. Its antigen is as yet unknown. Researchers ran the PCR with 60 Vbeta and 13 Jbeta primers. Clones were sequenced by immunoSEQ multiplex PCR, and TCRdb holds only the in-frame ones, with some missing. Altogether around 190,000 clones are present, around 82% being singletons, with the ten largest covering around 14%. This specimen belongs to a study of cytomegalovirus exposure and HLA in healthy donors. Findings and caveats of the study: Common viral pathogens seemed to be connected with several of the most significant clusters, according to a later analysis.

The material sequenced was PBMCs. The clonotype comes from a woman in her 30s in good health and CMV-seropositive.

The CDR3 loop reads CSVEGIRYREKADRGTEAFF. CDR3 sequence (DNA): TGCAGCGTTGAAGGGATTAGATACAGGGAAAAAGCAGATAGGGGCACTGAAGCTTTCTTT. The gene calls are TRBV29-1 and TRBJ1-1; tentative D call: TRBD1 (6 bases). CDR1 SQVTM and CDR2 ANQGSEA come from the germline V gene. The CDR3 spans 20 residues. V was trimmed by 1 base and J by 4 bases, leaving 31 bases between them.